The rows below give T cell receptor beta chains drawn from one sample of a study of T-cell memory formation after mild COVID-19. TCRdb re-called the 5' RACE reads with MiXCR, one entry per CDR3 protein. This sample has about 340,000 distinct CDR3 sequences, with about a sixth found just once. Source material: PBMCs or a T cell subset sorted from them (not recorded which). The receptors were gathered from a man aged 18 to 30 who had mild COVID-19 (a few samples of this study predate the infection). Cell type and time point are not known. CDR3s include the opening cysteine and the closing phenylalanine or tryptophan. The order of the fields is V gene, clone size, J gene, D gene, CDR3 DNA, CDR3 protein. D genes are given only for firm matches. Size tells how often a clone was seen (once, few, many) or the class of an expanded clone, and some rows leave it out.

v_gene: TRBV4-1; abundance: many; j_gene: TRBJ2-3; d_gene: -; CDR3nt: TGCGCCAGCAGCCCGGGGGAAGGCACAGATACGCAGTATTTT; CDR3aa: CASSPGEGTDTQYF
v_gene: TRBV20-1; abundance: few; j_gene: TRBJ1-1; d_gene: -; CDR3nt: TGCAGTGCTAGCGGGGGGTTGGCTGAAGCTTTCTTT; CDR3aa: CSASGGLAEAFF
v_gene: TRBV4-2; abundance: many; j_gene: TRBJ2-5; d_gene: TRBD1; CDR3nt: TGTGCCAGCAGCCCGATTCCGGGACAGGGTCAGGAGACCCAGTACTTC; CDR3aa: CASSPIPGQGQETQYF
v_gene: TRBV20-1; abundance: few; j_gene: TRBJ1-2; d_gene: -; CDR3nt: TGCAGTGCTAGAGATGTCTATGGCTACACCTTC; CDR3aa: CSARDVYGYTF
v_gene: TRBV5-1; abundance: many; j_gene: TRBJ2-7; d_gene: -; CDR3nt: TGCGCCAGTGCAGGAAACGAGGCGCTCTACGAGCAGTACTTC; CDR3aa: CASAGNEALYEQYF
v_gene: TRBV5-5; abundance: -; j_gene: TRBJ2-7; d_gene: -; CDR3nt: TGTGCCAGCAGCATCCAATCAATCCACGAGCAGTACTTC; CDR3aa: CASSIQSIHEQYF
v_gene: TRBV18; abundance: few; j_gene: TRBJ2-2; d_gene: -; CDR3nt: TGTGCCAGCTCACCCCGGCCCGGGCCCGGCACCGGGGAGCTGTTTTTT; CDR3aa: CASSPRPGPGTGELFF
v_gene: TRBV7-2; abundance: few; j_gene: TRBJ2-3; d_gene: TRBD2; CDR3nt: TGTGCCAGCAGTATAAACGGGGGGAGGGCAGATACGCAGTATTTT; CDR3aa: CASSINGGRADTQYF
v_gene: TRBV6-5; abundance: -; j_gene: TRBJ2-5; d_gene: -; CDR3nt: TGTGCCAGCAGTTACGGCAGGGTAGAGACCCAGTACTTC; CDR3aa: CASSYGRVETQYF
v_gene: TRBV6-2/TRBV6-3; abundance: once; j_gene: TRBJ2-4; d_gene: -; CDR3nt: TGTGCCAGCAGTGGGGACACCTTCATTCAGTACTTC; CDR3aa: CASSGDTFIQYF
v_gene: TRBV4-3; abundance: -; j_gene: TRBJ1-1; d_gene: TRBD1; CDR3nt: TGCGCCAGCAGCCAAGGGACAGGGGGATACACTGAAGCTTTCTTT; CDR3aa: CASSQGTGGYTEAFF
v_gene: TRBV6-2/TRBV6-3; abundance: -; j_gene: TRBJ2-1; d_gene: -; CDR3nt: TGTGCCAGCAGTCGGACTCCCATCTCCTACAATGAGCAGTTCTTC; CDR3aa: CASSRTPISYNEQFF
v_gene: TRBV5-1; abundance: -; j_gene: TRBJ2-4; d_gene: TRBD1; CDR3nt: TGCGCCAGCAGCGTGGACTCCGCGACAGGGATAAACATTCAGTACTTC; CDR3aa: CASSVDSATGINIQYF
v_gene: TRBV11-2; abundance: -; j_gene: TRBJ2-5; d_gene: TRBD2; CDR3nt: TGTGCCAGCAGCTTTGGGGCGGGGGAACAGGAGACCCAGTACTTC; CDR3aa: CASSFGAGEQETQYF
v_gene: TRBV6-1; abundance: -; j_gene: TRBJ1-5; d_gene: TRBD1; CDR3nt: TGTGCCAGCATTGCCAGGGGGGGCAATCAGCCCCAGCATTTT; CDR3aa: CASIARGGNQPQHF